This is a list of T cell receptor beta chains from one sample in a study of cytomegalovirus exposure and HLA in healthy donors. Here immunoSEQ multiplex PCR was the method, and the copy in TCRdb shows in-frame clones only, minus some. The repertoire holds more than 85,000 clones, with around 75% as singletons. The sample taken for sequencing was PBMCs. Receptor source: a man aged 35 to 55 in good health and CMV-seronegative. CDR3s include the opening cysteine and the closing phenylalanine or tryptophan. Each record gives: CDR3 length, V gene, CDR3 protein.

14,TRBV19,CASSPGTPDYGYTF
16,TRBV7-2,CASSLKVLWAPYGYTF
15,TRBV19,CASSTRTGSNQPQHF
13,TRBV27,CASSSYDREEKYF
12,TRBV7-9,CSSSSGNTEAFF
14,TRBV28,CASSFPRAYYEQYF
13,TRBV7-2,CASSVSVNYEQYF
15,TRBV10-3,CATSKPGQSNTEAFF
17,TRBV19,CASSMWGAELSNNEQFF
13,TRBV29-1,CSVEGDGFGPQHF
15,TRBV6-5,CASTTPGQGGEKLFF
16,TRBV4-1,CASSQGGRGLGQPQHF
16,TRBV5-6,CASSLLGDVGNQPQHF
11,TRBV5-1,CAGSSSYEQYF
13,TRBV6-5,CASSYARGTEAFF
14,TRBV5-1,CASSLDGGGTEAFF
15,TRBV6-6,CASNDNRGFGQPQHF
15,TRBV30,CAWVRGHLGEETQYF
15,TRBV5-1,CASSRDRGPAGELFF
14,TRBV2,CASSESRAVGELFF
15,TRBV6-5,CASSYGPGVGQPQHF
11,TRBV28,CASGTLYGYTF
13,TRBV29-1,CSGGQGLNTEAFF
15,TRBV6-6,CASSIPGQGYNEQFF
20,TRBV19,CASSILIYPPSPGLNTEAFF
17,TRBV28,CASRTTVISAYNSPLHF
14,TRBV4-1,CASSHPLRKNEQYF
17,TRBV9,CASSARPGQSYTDTQYF
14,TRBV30,CAWSSQALSYEQYF
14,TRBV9,CASSVRGGRETQYF
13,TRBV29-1,CSVEPSQLRSYTF
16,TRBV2,CASSGRLAGGAYEQYF
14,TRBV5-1,CASRVEAPQETQYF
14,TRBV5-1,CASSSRDRNSPLHF
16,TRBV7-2,CASSLGGTGSGDEQFF
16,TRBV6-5,CASSYMDRVGNSPLHF
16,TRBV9,CASSVDHGSSYNEQFF
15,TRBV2,CASSPGRRDNQPQHF
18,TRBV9,CASSVIAGGRTSTDTQYF
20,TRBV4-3,CASSQDLGASGATSGNEQFF
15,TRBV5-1,CASSSAGDSNQPQHF
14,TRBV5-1,CASSLAWGEYEQYF
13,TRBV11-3,CASSLAGGSEAFF
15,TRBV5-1,CASSPTGTLNTEAFF
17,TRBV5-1,CASSSRDTRSGANVLTF
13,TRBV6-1,CAISESDTGELFF
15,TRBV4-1,CASSRGGKVAQPQHF
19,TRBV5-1,CASSTGLAGLFRTPDTQYF
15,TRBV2,CASRPGQGFDQPQHF
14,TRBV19,CASRRTGFNEKLFF
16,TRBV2,CASSVGLAGTLYEQYF
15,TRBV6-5,CASRPPRTANSPLHF
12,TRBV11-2,CASSFITDTQYF